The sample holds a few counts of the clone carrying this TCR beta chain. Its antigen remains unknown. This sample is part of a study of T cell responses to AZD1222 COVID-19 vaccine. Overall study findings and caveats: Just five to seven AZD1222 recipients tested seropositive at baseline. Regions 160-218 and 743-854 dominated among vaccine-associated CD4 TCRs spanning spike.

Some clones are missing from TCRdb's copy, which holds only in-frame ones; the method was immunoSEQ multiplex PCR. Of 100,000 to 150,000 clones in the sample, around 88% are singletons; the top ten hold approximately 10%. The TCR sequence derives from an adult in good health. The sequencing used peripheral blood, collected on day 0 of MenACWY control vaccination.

CDR3 coding DNA: TGTGCCAGCAGTGGAGGACAGGGGGCTGGTTCACCCCTCCACTTT. Its translation: CASSGGQGAGSPLHF. The chain recombines TRBV2 with TRBJ1-6; 11 bases fit TRBD1. The CDR3 is 15 amino acids. Trimming removed 4 bases from V and 9 bases from J; junction bases left unmatched: 5. Germline CDR1 reads SNHLY; CDR2 reads FYNNEI.